The entry that follows covers one T cell receptor beta chain sequence. The data belong to a study of control samples from healthy donors and cancer patients. The germline V gene has CDR1 SGHTA and CDR2 FQGTGA. V was pared by 4 bases and J by 3 bases, with 11 bases between. CDR3 length: 14 residues. The repertoire was sequenced with immunoSEQ multiplex PCR; TCRdb's copy has only in-frame clones and lacks some. The sample contains approximately 90,000 clones, around 90% of which appear only once. The receptor was derived from a woman aged 65 to 85 in good health. Source material: blood. The genes are TRBV7-3 and TRBJ2-3; D remains unclear. CDR3 residues: CASSSSGSTDTQYF. CDR3 in DNA: TGTGCCAGCAGCTCGTCCGGGTCGACAGATACGCAGTATTTT.